The 8 T cell receptor beta chains below come from one sample, sequenced in a study of cytotoxic CD8 clonotypes in ibrutinib-treated CLL. Assay used: immunoSEQ multiplex PCR; TCRdb lists only in-frame clones, some missing. This table has roughly 47,000 clones, approximately 50% appearing once. Here the sequenced sample was PBMCs, taken after 12 months of ibrutinib treatment. The origin of the receptors is a human donor with chronic lymphocytic leukemia.

This chain joins TRBV5-6 and TRBJ2-7; 9 nucleotides line up with TRBD2. CDR1 and CDR2 from the germline V gene are SGHDT and YYEEEE. The CDR3 length is 14 residues. J gave up 5 bases and V 1 base, and 4 bases lay outside the gene matches. CDR3 nucleotide sequence: TGTGCCAGCAGCTTGCTTAGCGGGAGAAACGAGCAGTACTTC. Encoded protein: CASSLLSGRNEQYF. Complete variable domain (other parts from reference TRBV5-6 and TRBJ2-7): DAGVTQSPTHLIKTRGQQVTLRCSPKSGHDTVSWYQQALGQGPQFIFQYYEEEERQRGNFPDRFSGHQFPNYSSELNVNALLLGDSALYLCASSLLSGRNEQYFGPGTRLTVT.

The chain combines TRBV5-4 with TRBJ2-2; D is unresolved. Trimming pared 3 bases from V and 2 bases from J, leaving 14 bases between. The CDR3 has 16 amino acids. From germline, CDR1 is SGHNT and CDR2 YYREEE (reference sequence). CDR3 sequence: CASSSNDRFNTGELFF. In nucleotides, the CDR3 is TGTGCCAGCAGCTCCAATGATCGATTCAACACCGGGGAGCTGTTTTTT. Looking up the rest from reference TRBV5-4 and TRBJ2-2 gives the full variable domain: ETGVTQSPTHLIKTRGQQVTLRCSSQSGHNTVSWYQQALGQGPQFIFQYYREEENGRGNFPPRFSGLQFPNYSSELNVNALELDDSALYLCASSSNDRFNTGELFFGEGSRLTVL.

This chain links TRBV5-1 with TRBJ2-7, with D tentatively TRBD1 or TRBD2 (5 bases each). Deletions cut 5 bases from V and 6 bases from J, with 9 bases between. The CDR3 contains 11 residues. Looked up from germline, CDR1 is SGHRS and CDR2 is YFSETQ. The DNA for the CDR3 is TGCGCCAGCAGGGGGGAGACCGAGCAGTACTTC. It codes for CASRGETEQYF.

J is TRBJ1-1 and V is TRBV5-4; the D is unclear. In germline, CDR1 is SGHNT, CDR2 YYREEE (reference sequence). V was cut by 0 bases and J by 0 bases, with 3 bases left in between. The CDR3 is 13 residues long. Here the CDR3 reads CASSLDLNTEAFF. The CDR3 DNA reads TGTGCCAGCAGCTTGGATCTGAACACTGAAGCTTTCTTT.

This chain links TRBV5-6 with TRBJ2-4, with TRBD1 matching 8 bases. Germline lookup yields CDR1 SGHDT and CDR2 YYEEEE. This CDR3 has 16 amino acids. Trimming removed 2 bases from V and 2 bases from J; junction bases left unmatched: 6. CDR3 residues: CASSFDRGSSKNIQYF. The CDR3 DNA reads as TGTGCCAGCAGCTTTGACAGGGGTAGTTCCAAAAACATTCAGTACTTC.

The rearrangement links TRBV19 to TRBJ2-5; TRBD1 matches 9 bases. This CDR3 has 15 amino acids. Germline loops: CDR1 LNHDA, CDR2 SQIVND (reference sequence). J was trimmed by 7 bases and V by 5 bases; bases with no gene match: 11. The CDR3 here is CASSGGQGSFRTQYF. The DNA of the CDR3 is TGTGCCAGTAGTGGGGGACAGGGATCATTTAGGACCCAGTACTTC. Filled out from reference TRBV19 and TRBJ2-5, the complete variable domain reads DGGITQSPKYLFRKEGQNVTLSCEQNLNHDAMYWYRQDPGQGLRLIYYSQIVNDFQKGDIAEGYSVSREKKESFPLTVTSAQKNPTAFYLCASSGGQGSFRTQYFGPGTRLLVL.

V usage is TRBV4-2 and J usage is TRBJ1-5, with D unresolved. CDR3 length: 14 amino acids. CDR1 is LGHNA, CDR2 YNFKEQ, per germline. Between the trimmed V and J ends, which lost 0 bases and 7 bases, there was a span of 10 bases. In DNA form, the CDR3 reads TGTGCCAGCAGCCAAGACCCGGCGGAGCAGCCCCAGCATTTT. Translating it yields CASSQDPAEQPQHF.

The chain links TRBV6-1 to TRBJ1-6; TRBD1 is a possible D gene (5 bases). CDR1 and CDR2 from the germline V gene are MNHNS and SASEGT. The ends were cut back, 2 bases at V and 7 bases at J, with 15 bases in the middle. This CDR3 has 16 amino acids. In DNA, the CDR3 is TGTGCCAGCAGTGAACGCCCGGGGAGGGGAAATTCACCCCTCCACTTT. It translates to CASSERPGRGNSPLHF.